The TCR beta chain under discussion was sequenced for a study of CD8 T cells in ankylosing spondylitis. TCRdb independently ran MiXCR on the 5' RACE reads; one entry per CDR3 protein. The sample shows some 450,000 distinct CDR3 sequences, more than 15% of them seen only once. At least ten counts were recorded for this clonotype. Its antigen is as yet unknown. Deletions cut 0 bases from V and 2 bases from J, with 8 bases between. CDR1 and CDR2 (germline): SGHRS, YFSETQ. This CDR3 contains 14 residues. Study results and limitations: There was reportedly significant enrichment of clones that were disease-linked in matched ankylosing spondylitis synovial fluid. Seemingly distinctive of ankylosing spondylitis blood was a TCR beta motif formed by eight highly homologous variants. In reactive arthritis synovial fluid and blood, some motif variants had been reported before.

The sequencing input was blood, either unsorted or a sorted T cell fraction (not recorded which). The sequence derives from a male donor with ankylosing spondylitis. V gene TRBV5-1 combines with J gene TRBJ2-5; D is perhaps TRBD2 (6 bases). The CDR3 sequence: CASSLGRGQETQYF. The CDR3 bases are TGCGCCAGCAGCTTGGGTCGGGGGCAAGAGACCCAGTACTTC. The full variable domain, completed using reference TRBV5-1 and TRBJ2-5, is KAGVTQTPRYLIKTRGQQVTLSCSPISGHRSVSWYQQTPGQGLQFLFEYFSETQRNKGNFPGRFSGRQFSNSRSEMNVSTLELGDSALYLCASSLGRGQETQYFGPGTRLLVL.